The 8 T cell receptor beta chains given below trace back to one sample, sequenced in a study of preoperative IRX-2 immunotherapy in early breast cancer. The method was immunoSEQ multiplex PCR; TCRdb's version includes in-frame clones alone and lacks a portion of them. This sample yields some 25,000 clones, of which 80% to 90% are seen a single time; about 9.4% belongs to the top ten. Stated treatment: preoperative locoregional IRX-2 cytokine immunotherapy. The sequencing used tumor tissue, collected after IRX-2 immunotherapy. The source of these receptors is a human donor with breast cancer.

The chain is built from TRBV6-5 and TRBJ1-5; a weak D match, TRBD1 (5 bases). There are 14 residues in the CDR3. Trimming stripped 10 bases from V and 3 bases from J, with 16 bases between. Germline lookup yields CDR1 MNHEY and CDR2 SVGAGI. CDR3 amino acids: CATRGWGDNQPQHF. CDR3 sequence (DNA): TGTGCCACCCGCGGGTGGGGGGACAATCAGCCCCAGCATTTT.

The chain is built from TRBV30 and TRBJ2-3; tentative D call: TRBD1 (5 bases). The ends were cut back, 2 bases at V and 2 bases at J, with 8 bases in the middle. The CDR3 is made up of 13 amino acids. Germline loops: CDR1 GTSNPN, CDR2 SVGIG (reference sequence). For the CDR3, the DNA is TGTGCCTGGAGTAGGGGCAACACAGATACGCAGTATTTT. It is translated as CAWSRGNTDTQYF.

V is TRBV30 and J is TRBJ1-4; D gene unclear. V was trimmed by 3 bases and J by 13 bases, leaving 18 bases between them. This CDR3 contains 13 residues. In germline, CDR1 is GTSNPN, CDR2 SVGIG (reference sequence). Written as DNA, the CDR3 is TGTGCCTGGAGCCCCGGACTGCCTTTTGGACTGTTTTTT. It specifies CAWSPGLPFGLFF.

CDR3 region: CASSLDGVRQETQYF. DNA for the CDR3: TGTGCCAGCAGCTTGGACGGGGTACGGCAAGAGACCCAGTACTTC. This chain links TRBV5-6 with TRBJ2-5; a possible D gene is TRBD2 (5 bases). V lost 0 bases and J lost 2, with 11 bases in between. This CDR3 is built from 15 residues. Germline-derived CDR1 and CDR2 are SGHDT and YYEEEE.

The chain uses TRBV18 and TRBJ2-1; the D is unclear. This CDR3 is 15 amino acids long. Trimming pared 2 bases from V and 6 bases from J, leaving 14 bases between. Germline V gene sequence: CDR1 KGHSH, CDR2 LQKENI. The DNA of the CDR3 is TGTGCCAGCTCACCAGAAGGAGTTAACGGCAATGAGCAGTTCTTC. It specifies CASSPEGVNGNEQFF.

The chain recombines TRBV5-4 with TRBJ2-1, with no clear D. Trimming shortened V by 3 bases and J by 4 bases, and 11 bases separated the two germline ends. The CDR3 loop spans 14 amino acids. Per germline, CDR1 SGHNT and CDR2 YYREEE (reference sequence). The CDR3: CASSSQGPYNEQFF. CDR3 in DNA: TGTGCCAGCAGCTCACAAGGACCTTACAATGAGCAGTTCTTC.

CDR3 nucleotides: TGTGCCAGCAGCCAATCGGCTAGCGGGAGTAGTGAGCAGTTCTTC. This gives the protein CASSQSASGSSEQFF. The rearrangement joins TRBV14 to TRBJ2-1; 10 bases are a match to TRBD2. CDR1 and CDR2 from the germline V gene are SGHDN and FVKESK. The CDR3 has 15 residues. Trimming cost V 2 bases and J 9 bases; bases outside gene matches: 7.

The chain has TRBV18 and TRBJ1-4; D is unresolved. V lost 4 bases, J lost 0 bases, and 6 bases lay in between. The CDR3 contains 14 residues. Germline-derived CDR1 and CDR2 are KGHSH and LQKENI. The CDR3 loop is CASSRAATNEKLFF. In DNA form, the CDR3 reads TGTGCCAGCTCACGGGCCGCAACTAATGAAAAACTGTTTTTT. The variable domain in full, completed from reference TRBV18 and TRBJ1-4, reads NAGVMQNPRHLVRRRGQEARLRCSPMKGHSHVYWYRQLPEEGLKFMVYLQKENIIDESGMPKERFSAEFPKEGPSILRIQQVVRGDSAAYFCASSRAATNEKLFFGSGTQLSVL.